The rows below give T cell receptor beta chains drawn from one sample of a study of cytomegalovirus exposure and HLA in healthy donors. Sequencing was performed with immunoSEQ multiplex PCR; in TCRdb, only in-frame clones are kept and a portion is missing. The profile shows 100,000 to 150,000 clones, roughly 74% of them singletons. Sequencing input: PBMCs. These receptors originate from a man aged 35 to 55 in good health and CMV-seronegative. CDR3s include the opening cysteine and the closing phenylalanine or tryptophan. The D gene is left open where the match is weak. The listing skips clone size in some rows; elsewhere it reads once, few, many or a size class.

j_call: TRBJ2-3
v_call: TRBV5-1
d_call: TRBD2
clone_size: -
cdr3_aa: CASSLRSSGGTDTQYF
cdr3_nt: TGCGCCAGCAGCTTGAGGTCTAGCGGGGGAACAGATACGCAGTATTTT

j_call: TRBJ1-6
v_call: TRBV27
d_call: TRBD1
clone_size: -
cdr3_aa: CASSGISSTGEEGEGYNSPLHF
cdr3_nt: TGTGCCAGCAGCGGTATAAGCTCAACAGGGGAGGAGGGTGAGGGTTATAATTCACCCCTCCACTTT

j_call: TRBJ1-2
v_call: TRBV7-2
d_call: -
clone_size: -
cdr3_aa: CASSPAVSYGYTF
cdr3_nt: TGTGCCAGCAGCCCCGCGGTCAGCTATGGCTACACCTTC

j_call: TRBJ2-7
v_call: TRBV10-3
d_call: -
clone_size: -
cdr3_aa: CAIKEASSYEQYF
cdr3_nt: TGTGCCATCAAGGAGGCTTCCTCCTACGAGCAGTACTTC

j_call: TRBJ2-1
v_call: TRBV5-1
d_call: TRBD2
clone_size: -
cdr3_aa: CASSLDASGGANEQFF
cdr3_nt: TGCGCCAGCAGCTTGGACGCTAGCGGGGGGGCTAATGAGCAGTTCTTC

j_call: TRBJ1-1
v_call: TRBV18
d_call: -
clone_size: -
cdr3_aa: CASSDIEPQKAFF
cdr3_nt: TGTGCCAGCTCAGATATCGAGCCTCAAAAAGCTTTCTTT

j_call: TRBJ1-5
v_call: TRBV4-3
d_call: -
clone_size: -
cdr3_aa: CASSQDSQELQPQHF
cdr3_nt: TGCGCCAGCAGCCAAGATTCCCAGGAATTACAGCCCCAGCATTTT

j_call: TRBJ2-4
v_call: TRBV19
d_call: TRBD1
clone_size: -
cdr3_aa: CASEQGANIQYF
cdr3_nt: TGTGCCAGCGAGCAGGGGGCGAACATTCAGTACTTC

j_call: TRBJ2-7
v_call: TRBV27
d_call: TRBD2
clone_size: -
cdr3_aa: CASSPGTASGGADGEQYF
cdr3_nt: TGTGCCAGCAGCCCTGGGACAGCCAGCGGGGGGGCCGACGGAGAGCAGTACTTC

j_call: TRBJ1-5
v_call: TRBV18
d_call: -
clone_size: -
cdr3_aa: CASSPGLSNQPQHF
cdr3_nt: TGTGCCAGCTCACCGGGACTTAGCAATCAGCCCCAGCATTTT

j_call: TRBJ2-2
v_call: TRBV7-9
d_call: -
clone_size: -
cdr3_aa: CASTPHLRAVSTGELFF
cdr3_nt: TGTGCCAGCACCCCGCATCTCCGGGCAGTCAGCACCGGGGAGCTGTTTTTT

j_call: TRBJ2-1
v_call: TRBV5-1
d_call: -
clone_size: -
cdr3_aa: CASSYTGSNEQFF
cdr3_nt: TGCGCCAGCAGCTATACAGGGTCCAATGAGCAGTTCTTC

j_call: TRBJ1-1
v_call: TRBV13
d_call: -
clone_size: -
cdr3_aa: CASSPWTESPFF
cdr3_nt: TGTGCCAGCAGCCCTTGGACAGAATCGCCTTTCTTT

j_call: TRBJ1-2
v_call: TRBV11-2
d_call: -
clone_size: -
cdr3_aa: CASSLGANFLYGYTF
cdr3_nt: TGTGCCAGCAGCCTCGGAGCAAATTTTCTCTATGGCTACACCTTC

j_call: TRBJ2-4
v_call: TRBV6-1
d_call: -
clone_size: -
cdr3_aa: CASSETPDLLPLAKNIQYF
cdr3_nt: TGTGCCAGCAGTGAGACTCCGGATTTACTTCCCCTAGCCAAAAACATTCAGTACTTC

j_call: TRBJ1-5
v_call: TRBV7-6
d_call: -
clone_size: -
cdr3_aa: CASSPGGGLNQPQHF
cdr3_nt: TGTGCCAGCAGCCCTGGCGGGGGGCTTAATCAGCCCCAGCATTTT

j_call: TRBJ2-7
v_call: TRBV6-5
d_call: TRBD1
clone_size: -
cdr3_aa: CASSKGRDRGEQYF
cdr3_nt: TGTGCCAGCAGCAAAGGACGGGACAGGGGCGAGCAGTACTTC

j_call: TRBJ2-7
v_call: TRBV19
d_call: TRBD2
clone_size: few
cdr3_aa: CASSTLAGGTYEQYF
cdr3_nt: TGTGCCAGTAGTACTCTAGCGGGGGGAACCTACGAGCAGTACTTC

j_call: TRBJ1-5
v_call: TRBV15
d_call: -
clone_size: few
cdr3_aa: CATSDRRSNQPQHF
cdr3_nt: TGTGCCACCAGCGACAGGAGAAGCAATCAGCCCCAGCATTTT

j_call: TRBJ2-2
v_call: TRBV7-9
d_call: TRBD2
clone_size: -
cdr3_aa: CASSPSGGTGELFF
cdr3_nt: TGTGCCAGCAGCCCATCGGGAGGCACCGGGGAGCTGTTTTTT